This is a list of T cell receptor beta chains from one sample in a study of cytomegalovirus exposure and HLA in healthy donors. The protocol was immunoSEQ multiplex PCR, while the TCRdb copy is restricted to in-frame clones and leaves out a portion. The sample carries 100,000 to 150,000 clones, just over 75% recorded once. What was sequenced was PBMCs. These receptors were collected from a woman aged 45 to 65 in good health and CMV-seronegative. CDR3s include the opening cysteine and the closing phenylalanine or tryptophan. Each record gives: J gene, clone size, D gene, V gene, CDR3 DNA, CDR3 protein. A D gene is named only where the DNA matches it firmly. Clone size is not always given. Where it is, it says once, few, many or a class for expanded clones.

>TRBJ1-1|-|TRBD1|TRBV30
TGTGCCTGGGGGGCGATGCAGGGGGCGCGCCCTTCTGAAGCTTTCTTT
CAWGAMQGARPSEAFF
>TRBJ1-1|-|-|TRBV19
TGTGCCAGTAGTAAGGGGGTGGTTGACACTGAAGCTTTCTTT
CASSKGVVDTEAFF
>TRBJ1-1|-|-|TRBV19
TGTGCCAGTAGTATTAAAGGGGACACTGAAGCTTTTTTT
CASSIKGDTEAFF
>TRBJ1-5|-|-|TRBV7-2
TGTGCCAGCAGCTTATACAGAGGGCAGCCCCAGCATTTT
CASSLYRGQPQHF
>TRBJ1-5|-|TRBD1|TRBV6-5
TGTGCCAGCAGTTGGACAGGGGGTCAGCCCCAGAATTTT
CASSWTGGQPQNF
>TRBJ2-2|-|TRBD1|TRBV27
TGTGCCAGCAGTTTAGCGGGACAGGGAAACACCGGGGAGCTGTTTTTT
CASSLAGQGNTGELFF
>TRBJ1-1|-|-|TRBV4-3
TGCGCCAGCAGCCAAGAGGGCAGTGGTTGCGATGCTTTCTTT
CASSQEGSGCDAFF
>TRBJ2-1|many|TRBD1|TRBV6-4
TGTGCCAGCAGTGAGACCGGGACAGAGATCTCCTACAATGAGCAGTTCTTC
CASSETGTEISYNEQFF
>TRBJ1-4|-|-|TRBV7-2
TGTGCCAGCAGCTTAGGGGGGGCTAATGAAAAACTGTTTTTT
CASSLGGANEKLFF
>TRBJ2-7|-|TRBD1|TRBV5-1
TGCGCCAGCAGCTCCCCCGTAGGTCGGGACAGGGCCTACGAGCAGTACTTC
CASSSPVGRDRAYEQYF
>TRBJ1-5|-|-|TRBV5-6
TGTGCCAGCACTAATGGGGGGGGAGGCAATCAGCCCCAGCATTTT
CASTNGGGGNQPQHF
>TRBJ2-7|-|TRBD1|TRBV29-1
TGCAGCGTTGAAGGGGTCAGGGGGCACTTATACGAGCAGTACTTC
CSVEGVRGHLYEQYF
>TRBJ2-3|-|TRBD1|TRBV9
TGTGCCAGCAGCTCCCGGGACAGAACTAACACAGATACGCAGTATTTT
CASSSRDRTNTDTQYF
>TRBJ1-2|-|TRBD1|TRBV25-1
TGTGCCACCCAGAAAGACAGGGACGGGTATGGCTACACCTTC
CATQKDRDGYGYTF
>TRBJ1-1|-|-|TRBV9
TGTGCCAGCACCTCCCATGCCTTCGCAGGGGAAAATGCTGAAGCTTTCTTT
CASTSHAFAGENAEAFF
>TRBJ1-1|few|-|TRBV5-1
TGCGCCAGCAGCTTGGTTGGCAGGGACATGAACACTGAAGCTTTCTTT
CASSLVGRDMNTEAFF
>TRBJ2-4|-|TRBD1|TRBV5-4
TGTGCCAGCAGCTTGGCCGCGGGACAGGGAAACATTCAGTACTTC
CASSLAAGQGNIQYF
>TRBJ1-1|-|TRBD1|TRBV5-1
TGCGCCAGCAGCATACCGGGACAGGGAGAAGCTTTCTTT
CASSIPGQGEAFF
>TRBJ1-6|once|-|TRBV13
TGTGCCAGCAGCCTAGCGGCTGGGGCGGGGAATTCACCCCTCCACTTT
CASSLAAGAGNSPLHF
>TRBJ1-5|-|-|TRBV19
TGTGCCAGTAGTATTTCCCGGGGAAGGGCCCCAAGGCAGCCCCAGCATTTT
CASSISRGRAPRQPQHF
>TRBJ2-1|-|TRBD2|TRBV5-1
TGCGCCAGCAGCCCGACTAGCGGATCCTACAATGAGCAGTTCTTC
CASSPTSGSYNEQFF
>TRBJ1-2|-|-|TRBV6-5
TGTGCCAGCACTCAGGCGTTTAACTATGGCTACACCTTC
CASTQAFNYGYTF
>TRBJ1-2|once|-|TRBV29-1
TGCAGCGTGTACAGCCTAAACTATGGCTACACCTTC
CSVYSLNYGYTF
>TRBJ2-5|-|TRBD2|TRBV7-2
TGTGCCAGCGGCAACCCAGCGGGAGTCGTAGAGACCCAGTACTTC
CASGNPAGVVETQYF
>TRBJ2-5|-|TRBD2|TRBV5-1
TGCGCCAGCAGCTTGGCGTCCCGGGGACTAGCGGAAACCCAGTACTTC
CASSLASRGLAETQYF
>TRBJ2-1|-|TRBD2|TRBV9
TGTGCCAGCAGCGTATTGGCTAGCGGGAGGAATGAGCAGTTCTTC
CASSVLASGRNEQFF
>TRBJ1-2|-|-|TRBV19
TGTGCCAGTAGTATACAGGGGTTAAACTATGGCTACACCTTC
CASSIQGLNYGYTF
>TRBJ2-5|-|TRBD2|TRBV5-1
TGCGCCAGCAGTGTGATGGGGAGGGGTCAAGAGACCCAGTACTTC
CASSVMGRGQETQYF
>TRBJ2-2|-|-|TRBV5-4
TGTGCCAGCAGCCGTCGACAGAACACCGGGGAGCTGTTTTTT
CASSRRQNTGELFF
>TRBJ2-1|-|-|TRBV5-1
TGCGCCAGCAGCTTGTGGAGGGACTCAACTTACAATGAGCAGTTCTTC
CASSLWRDSTYNEQFF
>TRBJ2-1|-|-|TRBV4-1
TGCGCCAGCAGCCAAGATTTCGGCGGGTTCTACAATGAGCAGTTCTTC
CASSQDFGGFYNEQFF
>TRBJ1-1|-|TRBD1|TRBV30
TGTGCCTGGAACCGGCGGACAGGGGGGTACACTGAAGCTTTCTTT
CAWNRRTGGYTEAFF
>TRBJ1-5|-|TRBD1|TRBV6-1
TGTGCCAGCAGTGAGGAACAGGGGGGCAATCAGCCCCAGCATTTT
CASSEEQGGNQPQHF
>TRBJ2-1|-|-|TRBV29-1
TGCAGCGTGAGAAGGGACAACACCTACAATGAGCAGTTCTTC
CSVRRDNTYNEQFF
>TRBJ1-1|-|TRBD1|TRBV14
TGTGCCAGCAGCCAAGGGAGACAGGGATTGCGGGTGGGCACTGAAGCTTTCTTT
CASSQGRQGLRVGTEAFF